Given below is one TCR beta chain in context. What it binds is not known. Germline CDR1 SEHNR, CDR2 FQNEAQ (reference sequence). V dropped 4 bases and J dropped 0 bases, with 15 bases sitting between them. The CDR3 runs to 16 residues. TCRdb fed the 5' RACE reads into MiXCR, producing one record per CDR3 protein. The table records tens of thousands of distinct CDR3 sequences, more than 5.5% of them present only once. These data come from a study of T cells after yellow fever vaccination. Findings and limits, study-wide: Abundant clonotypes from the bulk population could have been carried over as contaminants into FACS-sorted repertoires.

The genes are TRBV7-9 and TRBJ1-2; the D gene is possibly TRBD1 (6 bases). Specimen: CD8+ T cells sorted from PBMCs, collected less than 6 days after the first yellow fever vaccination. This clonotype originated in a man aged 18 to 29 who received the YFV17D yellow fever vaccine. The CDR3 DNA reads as TGTGCCAGCAGCTATGGAACAGGGCCAGCTAACTATGGCTACACCTTC. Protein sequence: CASSYGTGPANYGYTF.